The 16 T cell receptor beta chains given below trace back to one sample, sequenced in a study of shared clonotypes between healthy human individuals. Naive CD8 cells lacked CD45RO and underwent positive selection for CCR7, leaving out terminally differentiated effector memory CD45RA+ cells. TCRdb's copy holds only in-frame clones and misses some; the assay was immunoSEQ multiplex PCR. This table has approximately 600,000 clones, approximately 95% appearing once. Material for sequencing was naive CD8+ T cells sorted from blood. These receptor sequences come from a woman aged 25 to 45 in good health.

The V call is TRBV28, the J call TRBJ1-5, with TRBD1 identical over 7 bases. The CDR3 sequence is 14 residues long. In germline, CDR1 is MDHEN, CDR2 SYDVKM. V lost 7 bases to trimming and J lost 2 bases; unmatched junction nucleotides: 5. CDR3 coding DNA: TGTGCCAGCACAGGGGGGTTCGGCAATCAGCCCCAGCATTTT. It codes for CASTGGFGNQPQHF.

The gene calls are TRBV5-5 and TRBJ2-7, with D perhaps matching TRBD2 (5 bases). The V gene lost 4 bases and the J gene lost 3 bases, with 11 bases spanning the gap. This CDR3 contains 13 residues. Looked up from germline, CDR1 is SGHKS and CDR2 is YYEKEE (reference sequence). CDR3 sequence reads: CASSTGRDYEQYF. The CDR3 DNA reads as TGTGCCAGCAGCACGGGGAGAGACTACGAGCAGTACTTC.

The chain couples TRBV9 to TRBJ1-6; maybe TRBD1 (6 bases). This CDR3 has 13 residues. Trimming removed 7 bases from V and 6 bases from J, with 11 bases in between. The germline CDR1 and CDR2 sequences are SGDLS and YYNGEE. CDR3 region: CASSGQLNSPLHF. In nucleotides, the CDR3 is TGTGCCAGCTCTGGACAGCTTAATTCACCCCTCCACTTT.

The rearrangement links TRBV23-1 to TRBJ2-2; tentatively, D is TRBD2 (6 bases). TRBV23-1 is treated as an ORF (open reading frame) with a function not yet certain. CDR3 length: 21 residues. V lost 4 bases to trimming and J lost 4 bases, with 31 bases between them. The CDR3 sequence is CASSPTSGSAGSEFGTGELFF. In nucleotides, the CDR3 is TGCGCCAGCAGTCCAACTTCGGGATCAGCGGGTTCCGAGTTTGGCACCGGGGAGCTGTTTTTT.

The V and J genes are TRBV5-6 and TRBJ2-7; D is perhaps TRBD1 (5 bases). CDR1 is SGHDT, CDR2 YYEEEE, per germline. CDR3 length: 14 amino acids. V lost 4 bases, J lost 2 bases, and 13 bases lay in between. In DNA form, the CDR3 reads TGTGCCAGCAGCGCTCGACAGTCTACCTACGAGCAGTACTTC. Its protein is CASSARQSTYEQYF.

The V gene is TRBV15, the J gene TRBJ2-3; 12 bases map to TRBD2. The CDR3 length is 15 residues. Germline V CDR1 and CDR2: LNHNV, YYDKDF (reference sequence). With V trimmed by 8 bases and J by 0 bases, 3 bases remained unmatched. The CDR3 coding sequence is TGTGCCACCGGGGGGACTAGCGGGAGCACAGATACGCAGTATTTT. Translation gives CATGGTSGSTDTQYF.

The chain joins TRBV19 to TRBJ2-3; 7 bases are a match to TRBD1. The germline V gene has CDR1 LNHDA and CDR2 SQIVND (reference sequence). The CDR3 runs to 14 residues. V lost 3 bases to trimming and J lost 4 bases; unmatched junction nucleotides: 4. CDR3 loop: CASSIGQGADTQYF. CDR3 nucleotide sequence: TGTGCCAGTAGTATCGGGCAGGGGGCAGATACGCAGTATTTT.

V gene TRBV5-6 combines with J gene TRBJ2-5, with a possible D match to TRBD2 (5 bases). The J call may be in error: the DNA end matches TRBJ2-7 better. CDR1 is SGHDT, CDR2 YYEEEE, per germline. The CDR3 length is 14 residues. CDR3 nucleotide sequence: TGTGCCAGCAGCTCGGGATCTATTACCTACGAGCAGTACTTC. This translates into CASSSGSITYEQYF.

The J gene is TRBJ2-2, the V gene TRBV27, with 7 bases fitting TRBD1. CDR3 length: 14 amino acids. CDR1 and CDR2 (germline): MNHEY, SMNVEV (reference sequence). V was pared by 5 bases and J by 4 bases, with 4 bases of the junction left unmatched. The CDR3 nucleotides read TGTGCCAGCAGTGTGACAGGGCTCACCGGGGAGCTGTTTTTT. Its protein is CASSVTGLTGELFF.

This chain connects TRBV14 to TRBJ2-5; D remains unclear. CDR3 length equals 15 residues. The germline V and J ends were trimmed by 0 bases and 1 base, with 9 bases remaining between them. Looked up from germline, CDR1 is SGHDN and CDR2 is FVKESK. This CDR3 is CASSQDSESQETQYF. Written as DNA, the CDR3 is TGTGCCAGCAGCCAAGATTCCGAAAGCCAAGAGACCCAGTACTTC.

The chain couples TRBV7-2 to TRBJ2-7; 10 bases are a match to TRBD2. The CDR3 is made up of 15 amino acids. The trim removed 1 base at V and 13 bases at J, leaving 13 bases unmatched. CDR1 and CDR2 (germline): SGHTA, FQGNSA. The CDR3 loop is CASSLDPLIAGGIYF. The CDR3 DNA follows: TGTGCCAGCAGCTTAGACCCCCTCATAGCGGGAGGTATTTACTTC.

The chain couples TRBV11-3 to TRBJ2-1, with a weak D call TRBD1 (5 bases). Germline-derived CDR1 and CDR2 are SGHNT and YENEEA. V was cut by 0 bases and J by 8 bases, with 8 bases left in between. The CDR3 has 13 amino acids. CDR3 residues: CASSLDGADEQFF. The CDR3 DNA sequence: TGTGCCAGCAGCTTAGATGGGGCGGATGAGCAGTTCTTC.

The V and J genes are TRBV13 and TRBJ2-3, with D hard to call. The CDR3 has 13 amino acids. CDR1 and CDR2 from the germline V gene are PRHDT and FYEKMQ (reference sequence). V shed 1 base and J shed 5 bases, with 7 bases lying between them. CDR3 in amino acids: CASSLDSKDTQYF. In DNA, the CDR3 is TGTGCCAGCAGCTTAGACTCCAAAGATACGCAGTATTTT.

V is TRBV11-2 and J is TRBJ2-7, with D tentatively TRBD1 (5 bases). CDR3 length: 15 amino acids. Looked up from germline, CDR1 is SGHAT and CDR2 is FQNNGV. The V and J ends lost 4 bases and 6 bases respectively, with 19 bases between them. This CDR3 reads CASSSRGLNAAEQYF. In DNA, the CDR3 is TGTGCCAGCAGCTCAAGGGGTCTGAATGCGGCCGAGCAGTACTTC.

The chain links TRBV7-8 to TRBJ1-1; no clear D gene. The CDR3 spans 15 residues. CDR1 is SGHVS and CDR2 is FQNEAQ in the germline V gene. V lost 4 bases to trimming and J lost 3 bases, with 15 bases between them. The CDR3 nucleotides are TGTGCCAGCAGCTCTGGCGGTCTAGTGGACACTGAAGCTTTCTTT. This translates into CASSSGGLVDTEAFF.

V usage is TRBV6-5 and J usage is TRBJ1-1, with D possibly matching TRBD1 (5 bases). Germline lookup yields CDR1 MNHEY and CDR2 SVGAGI. V was cut by 2 bases and J by 4 bases, with 8 bases left in between. CDR3 size: 13 residues. CDR3 sequence (DNA): TGTGCCAGCAGTTACGAGGGGATCACTGAAGCTTTCTTT. It is translated as CASSYEGITEAFF.